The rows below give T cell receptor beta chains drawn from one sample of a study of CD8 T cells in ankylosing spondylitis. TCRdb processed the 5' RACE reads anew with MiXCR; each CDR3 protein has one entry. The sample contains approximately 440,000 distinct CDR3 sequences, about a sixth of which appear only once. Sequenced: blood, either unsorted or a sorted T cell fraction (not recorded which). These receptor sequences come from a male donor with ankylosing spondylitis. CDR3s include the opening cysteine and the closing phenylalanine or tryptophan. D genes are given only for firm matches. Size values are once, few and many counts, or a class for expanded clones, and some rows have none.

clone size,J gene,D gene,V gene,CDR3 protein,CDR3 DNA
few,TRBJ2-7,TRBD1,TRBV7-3,CASSVGQGASYEQYF,TGTGCCAGCAGCGTCGGACAGGGGGCCTCCTACGAGCAGTACTTC
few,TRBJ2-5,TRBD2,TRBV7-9,CASSYRPGLARETQYF,TGTGCCAGCAGCTACCGGCCGGGACTAGCGAGAGAGACCCAGTACTTC
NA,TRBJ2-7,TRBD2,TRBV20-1,CSARDWLAGVGEQYF,TGCAGTGCTAGAGATTGGCTAGCGGGAGTGGGCGAGCAGTACTTC
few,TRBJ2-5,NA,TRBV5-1,CASSLRVVLEETQYF,TGCGCCAGCAGCTTGCGGGTAGTCCTAGAAGAGACCCAGTACTTC
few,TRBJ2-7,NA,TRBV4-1,CASSQQQGYSYEQYF,TGCGCCAGCAGCCAACAACAGGGTTACTCCTACGAGCAGTACTTC
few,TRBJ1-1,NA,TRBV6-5,CASSYSWTTEAFF,TGTGCCAGCAGTTACTCGTGGACTACAGAAGCTTTCTTT
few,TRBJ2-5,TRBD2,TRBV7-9,CASSFPGLAGQETQYF,TGTGCCAGCAGCTTCCCGGGACTAGCGGGGCAAGAGACCCAGTACTTC
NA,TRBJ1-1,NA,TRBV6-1,CASSEAGANTEAFF,TGTGCCAGCAGTGAAGCAGGGGCGAACACTGAAGCTTTCTTT
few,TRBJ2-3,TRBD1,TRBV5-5,CASSLGPRGPDTQYF,TGTGCCAGCAGCTTGGGGCCTAGGGGGCCAGATACGCAGTATTTT
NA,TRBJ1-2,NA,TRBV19,CASRSGWTDNYGYTF,TGTGCCAGTAGATCGGGGTGGACGGATAACTATGGCTACACCTTC
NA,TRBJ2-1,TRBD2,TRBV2,CASSETLAGKNEQFF,TGTGCCAGCAGTGAAACCCTAGCGGGAAAGAATGAGCAGTTCTTC
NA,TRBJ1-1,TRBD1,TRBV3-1,CASSRATGGDTEAFF,TGTGCCAGCAGCCGAGCGACAGGGGGGGACACTGAAGCTTTCTTT
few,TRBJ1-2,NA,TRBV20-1,CSARDRDGYTF,TGCAGTGCTAGGGACAGAGATGGCTACACCTTC
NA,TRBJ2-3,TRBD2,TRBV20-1,CSAKTALAGTDTQYF,TGCAGTGCTAAGACGGCGCTAGCGGGCACAGATACGCAGTATTTT
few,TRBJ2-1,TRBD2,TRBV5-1,CASSTQKTSGEYNEQFF,TGCGCCAGCAGCACGCAAAAGACTAGCGGCGAATACAATGAGCAGTTCTTC
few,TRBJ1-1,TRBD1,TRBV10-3,CAISWQGVSTEAFF,TGTGCCATCAGCTGGCAGGGGGTTAGTACTGAAGCTTTCTTT
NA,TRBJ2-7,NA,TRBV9,CASSVNGGYEQYF,TGTGCCAGCAGCGTGAATGGGGGCTACGAGCAGTACTTC
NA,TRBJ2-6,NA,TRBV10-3,CAITRDSGANVLTF,TGTGCCATCACCCGGGATTCTGGGGCCAACGTCCTGACTTTC
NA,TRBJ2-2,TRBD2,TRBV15,CATSRYSSGSTGELFF,TGTGCCACCAGCAGATATTCTAGCGGGAGTACCGGGGAGCTGTTTTTT
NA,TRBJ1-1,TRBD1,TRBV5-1,CASSRRGNQNTEAFF,TGCGCCAGCAGCCGCAGGGGGAATCAGAACACTGAAGCTTTCTTT
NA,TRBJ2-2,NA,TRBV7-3,CASSLNRERGNTGELFF,TGTGCCAGCAGCTTAAATCGGGAGAGGGGGAACACCGGGGAGCTGTTTTTT
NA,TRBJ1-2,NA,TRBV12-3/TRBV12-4,CASSSNSYGYTF,TGTGCCAGCAGTTCGAACAGCTATGGCTACACCTTC
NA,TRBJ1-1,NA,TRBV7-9,CATLGQGANTEAFF,TGTGCCACCCTCGGCCAGGGAGCGAACACTGAAGCTTTCTTT
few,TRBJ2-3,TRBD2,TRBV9,CASSVTSVSTDTQYF,TGTGCCAGCAGCGTGACTAGCGTTAGCACAGATACGCAGTATTTT
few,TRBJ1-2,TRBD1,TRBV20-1,CSAYDRDPNYGYTF,TGCAGTGCATACGACAGGGACCCTAACTATGGCTACACCTTC
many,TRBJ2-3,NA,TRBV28,CASSNSRSHRPDTQYF,TGTGCCAGCAGCAACTCACGGTCCCATCGGCCAGATACGCAGTATTTT
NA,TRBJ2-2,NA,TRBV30,CAWRLGPGTSGELFF,TGTGCCTGGAGGTTGGGTCCAGGGACCTCCGGGGAGCTGTTTTTT
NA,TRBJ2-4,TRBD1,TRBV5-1,CASSLEDRTPKNIQYF,TGCGCCAGCAGCTTGGAGGACAGGACCCCTAAAAACATTCAGTACTTC
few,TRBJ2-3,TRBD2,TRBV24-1,CATSDLAGGLTDTQYF,TGTGCCACCAGTGATTTGGCGGGAGGGCTGACAGATACGCAGTATTTT
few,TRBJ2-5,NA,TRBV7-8,CASSPLTSYAQETQYF,TGTGCCAGCAGCCCACTGACTAGTTACGCACAAGAGACCCAGTACTTC
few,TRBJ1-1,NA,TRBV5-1,CASSLAGEVRNTEAFF,TGCGCCAGCAGCTTGGCCGGGGAGGTGAGGAACACTGAAGCTTTCTTT
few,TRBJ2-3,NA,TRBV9,CASSVGPHGVSTDTQYF,TGTGCCAGCAGCGTAGGGCCCCACGGGGTTAGCACAGATACGCAGTATTTT
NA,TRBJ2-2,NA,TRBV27,CASRGQPSTGELFF,TGTGCCAGCCGTGGACAGCCGAGCACCGGGGAGCTGTTTTTT
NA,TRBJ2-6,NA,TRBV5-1,CASSLYGTGSSGANVLTF,TGCGCCAGCAGCTTGTATGGGACTGGAAGCTCTGGGGCCAACGTCCTGACTTTC
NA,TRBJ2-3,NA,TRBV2,CASHPGPHPDTQYF,TGTGCCAGCCACCCGGGACCCCATCCAGATACGCAGTATTTT
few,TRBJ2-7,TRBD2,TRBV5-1,CASSWTSGSLYEQYF,TGCGCCAGCAGCTGGACTAGCGGGAGTCTCTACGAGCAGTACTTC
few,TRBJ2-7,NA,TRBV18,CASSPGTGPASSYEQYF,TGTGCCAGCTCACCTGGTACAGGACCGGCGAGCTCCTACGAGCAGTACTTC
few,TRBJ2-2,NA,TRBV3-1,CASSQDWSDGELFF,TGTGCCAGCAGCCAAGATTGGAGCGACGGGGAGCTGTTTTTT
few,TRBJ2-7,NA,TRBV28,CASSLWQGVYEQYF,TGTGCCAGCAGTTTGTGGCAGGGCGTCTACGAGCAGTACTTC
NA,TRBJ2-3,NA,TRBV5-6,CASSIRTVRMQYF,TGTGCCAGCAGCATAAGAACAGTTCGGATGCAGTATTTT
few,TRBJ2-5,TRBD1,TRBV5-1,CASSIGQGKGQETQYF,TGCGCCAGCAGCATCGGACAGGGGAAGGGCCAAGAGACCCAGTACTTC
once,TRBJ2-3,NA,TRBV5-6,CASNLGVTDTQYF,TGTGCCAGCAACTTGGGAGTCACAGATACGCAGTATTTT
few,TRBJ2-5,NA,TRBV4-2,CASSQIVGADADQETQYF,TGTGCCAGCAGCCAAATCGTGGGGGCAGATGCAGACCAAGAGACCCAGTACTTC
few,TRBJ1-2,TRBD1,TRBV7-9,CASSSQGLGGYTF,TGTGCCAGCAGCTCACAGGGGTTGGGGGGCTACACCTTC
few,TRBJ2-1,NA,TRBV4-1,CASSQDLERRQFF,TGCGCCAGCAGCCAAGATCTGGAGCGGAGGCAGTTCTTC
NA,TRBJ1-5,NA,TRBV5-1,CASSFGESSNQPQHF,TGCGCCAGCAGCTTCGGGGAGTCTAGCAATCAGCCCCAGCATTTT
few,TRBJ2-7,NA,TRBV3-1,CASSQVMDEQYF,TGTGCCAGCAGCCAAGTCATGGACGAGCAGTACTTC
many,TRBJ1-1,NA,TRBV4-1,CASSQDDSMNTEAFF,TGCGCCAGCAGCCAAGATGACAGCATGAACACTGAAGCTTTCTTT
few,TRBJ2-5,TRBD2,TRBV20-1,CSAQSREGGTETQYF,TGCAGTGCTCAATCCCGGGAGGGAGGTACGGAGACCCAGTACTTC
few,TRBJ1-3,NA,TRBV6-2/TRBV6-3,CASWDPTNFGNTIYF,TGTGCCAGCTGGGATCCGACTAATTTCGGAAACACCATATATTTT
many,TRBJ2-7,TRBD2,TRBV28,CVTTSGTYEQYF,TGTGTAACGACTAGCGGGACATACGAGCAGTACTTC
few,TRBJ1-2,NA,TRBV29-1,CSVLSFGYTF,TGCAGCGTTCTATCCTTTGGCTACACCTTC
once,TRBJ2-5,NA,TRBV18,CASSPPPGHVQETQYF,TGTGCCAGCTCACCTCCACCGGGACATGTCCAAGAGACCCAGTACTTC